The T cell receptor (beta chain) described here comes from a study of cytomegalovirus exposure and HLA in healthy donors (dated by TCRdb to about 2017). Background for the entire study: An earlier analysis of 587 of the donors reported approximately 270 Gb of sequence data and roughly 110 million unique TCR beta sequences from about 179 million T cells. An early release that covered around 590 HLA-typed donors contained approximately 300 gigabases of sequencing data and 65 million to 100 million unique TCR sequences. Of the roughly 410 genotyped donors, 65% to 90% were placed in the genetic ancestry cluster associated with self-reported Caucasian donors. The study was designed to test whether signatures of past pathogen exposure could be identified by cataloging public T cell receptors. The study profiled the T cell repertoires of some 610 subjects by immunosequencing and related them to cytomegalovirus serostatus. Along with the approximately 700-subject first cohort, a separate validation cohort of over a hundred different subjects was used. High-throughput TCR immunosequencing, statistical association of individual TCRs with disease status, and machine learning were combined to predict cytomegalovirus infection status. A later analysis re-analyzed previously published TCR beta repertoires from 666 donors and added high-resolution HLA genotyping to study TCR occurrence patterns. Rather than using new phenotypic data, the later analysis identified candidate immune exposures from TCR beta sequences and from how often those sequences occurred across donors. In an earlier analysis of several hundred of the donors, high-throughput TCR beta sequencing was used to judge whether each TCR beta V gene segment behaved as functional or pseudogenic. Donor age, sex, ethnicity and CMV serostatus were compiled together with the repertoire data. In a later genetic analysis, genome-wide SNP genotypes for about three fifths of the 666 donors were used, and that subset was treated as a discovery cohort. All discovery cohort repertoires had been generated using a single sequencing platform. HLA typing covered class I and class II loci at four-digit resolution. Typing coverage differed by locus: A, B, C, DRB1 and DQB1 were typed in about 620-640 donors, DQA1 in roughly 510, DPA1 in around 580, and DPB1 in 472. Because of strong linkage in the cohort, roughly five DR-DQ haplotypes were treated as single units for association and clustering. Across roughly 420 genotyped donors of the cohort, an average of about 250,000 unique TCR beta nucleotide sequences per donor were sequenced, and roughly 20% of those sequences were non-productive. What the authors observed across the whole study: In a later analysis, most CMV-associated TCR beta chains were found to appear HLA-restricted, with HLA associations seemingly driven largely by CMV exposure. Across donors, most TCR sequences were observed very rarely, whereas some public TCRs were present in many individuals. The cohort was sequenced for TCR beta chains only, and without alpha or paired-chain data the features that could be detected were limited. According to a later analysis, TCR association rates differed among HLA loci, with DRB1 alleles showing the most associated TCRs and HLA-C alleles showing the fewest. Roughly uniform sequencing depth across donors was assumed in presence/absence analyses, although this assumption may not hold. An association between a missense DCLRE1C variant and V-gene and J-gene trimming of TCR beta chains was found in a later genetic analysis and replicated in an independent cohort. Because some donors lacked HLA typing at each locus, the association tests relied only on the typed subset. It was suggested by the authors that the approach could potentially be generalized to other disease states and immunological phenotypes. The only immune exposure information available for the cohort was CMV serostatus. Because counts were too low, under 20 rarely observed V segments, including chromosome 9 orphons, were left out of the earlier analysis of several hundred of the donors. The sequencing pipeline was judged likely to have produced a cluster of highly shared sequence variants as a technical artifact. In a later analysis, HLA-associated TCR beta chains were found to be more clonally expanded and to have lower generation probabilities than equally common non-associated chains. Because the 87-base-pair reads could not distinguish some IMGT-functional V segments, including TRBV6-2 and TRBV6-3, those segments were excluded. According to a later genetic analysis, donors in an Asian-associated ancestry cluster had fewer N-insertions in productive TCRs than the roughly 700-donor mean. The study gave a list of under 200 TCR beta chains associated with cytomegalovirus. Several of the top co-occurrence clusters appeared to be linked to parvovirus B19, influenza, CMV and Epstein-Barr virus, according to a later analysis. Specific HLA alleles were associated with around 18,000 TCR beta sequences at a false discovery rate of 0.05 in a later analysis. A further reported finding was that TCR beta sequences accurately predicted the HLA-A and HLA-B alleles for most subjects in the first cohort. Correlated functional status among segregating V segments might be attributable to linkage disequilibrium, but an unknown experimental factor could not be ruled out. A few of the identified cytomegalovirus-associated TCR beta chains were confirmed in vitro to be specific for cytomegalovirus antigens. Broadly in line with IMGT annotations, most TCR beta V segments showed up in productive rearrangements about 87% or about 30% of the time in an earlier analysis of 587 of the donors. Strong co-occurrence of HLA alleles, especially DR and DQ, made assigning TCR associations to individual alleles difficult. The classifier was reported to diagnose cytomegalovirus status with high specificity and sensitivity in both the original and validation cohorts.

Measured from the cysteine to the phenylalanine, the CDR3 is 14 residues long. The read is trimmed to its CDR3 DNA, 42 bases read in frame from base 1. According to the germline V gene, CDR1 reads SGHRS and CDR2 reads YFSETQ. V trim: 3 bases; J trim: 8 bases; unmatched bases: 3. The cohort was made up of around 720 healthy bone marrow donors. Cohort members were all nominally healthy when sampled, although unrecorded immune exposures were likely present. The donor was CMV seronegative and belonged to the group of over 350 seronegative cohort members. A peripheral blood sample was collected from each donor, and TCR beta sequencing was performed on peripheral blood mononuclear cells. The Qiagen DNeasy Blood Extraction Kit was used to extract genomic DNA from the blood cell samples. Regarding this clone: The antigen it recognizes is unknown. No much larger clone exists at a distance of one base, and base qualities are not known.

The library relied on the immunoSEQ multiplex PCR assay. A mixture of 60 forward primers for TCR Vbeta segments and 13 reverse primers for TCR Jbeta segments was used in the multiplex PCR. Amplification of the CDR3 region of rearranged TCR beta genes was performed with a multiplex PCR assay on genomic DNA. The amplified TCR beta libraries were sequenced on the Illumina HiSeq System as 87-base-pair reads. Per the source publication's procedure: In a later analysis, about 80 million unique TCR beta chains were counted across the roughly 670 repertoires, and roughly 11 million of these chains were shared by at least two donors. Raw reads were error-corrected and collapsed into unique sequences with a nearest-neighbor algorithm that merged closely related sequences to remove PCR and sequencing errors. Alignment of CDR3 sequences to IMGT reference sequences was used to assign V, D and J gene segments. For a sequence to be retained, a match of at least six nucleotides was required to both a V gene segment and a J gene segment. Rearrangements were classified as productive when the CDR3 lacked stop codons and remained in frame with V and J, and all other rearrangements were classified as non-productive. Following IMGT convention, CDR3 was defined as the stretch from the second conserved V-encoded cysteine up to the conserved J-encoded phenylalanine. Sequences without an unambiguous match to a single V gene segment were excluded from the earlier analysis of a few hundred of the donors. In an earlier analysis of 587 of the donors, V segments were called functional above 56.7% productive rearrangements and were called segregating when the between-donor standard deviation exceeded 5%. A statistical classification framework was developed to diagnose cytomegalovirus status using the catalog of TCR beta chain sequences. V and J gene assignment, in a later analysis, came from comparing TCR nucleotide sequences with IMGT/GENE-DB human TR gene sequences. The TCRdist pipeline was used in a later analysis to assign CDR3 sequences and most-parsimonious VDJ recombination scenarios. In a later analysis, each TCR beta chain was defined by its CDR3 amino acid sequence together with its V-gene family, and reads lacking a unique V-gene family were excluded. As a way to deal with suspected cross-contamination and a sequencing artifact, a later analysis dropped roughly 600 nucleotide sequences that were highly shared and had low generation probability. For each public chain, a later analysis derived a clonal expansion index from normalized ranks of inferred template counts within each repertoire. In a later analysis, generation probabilities were computed using a VDJ recombination model fitted to out-of-frame rearrangements, and the results were checked against IGoR. In a later analysis, hypergeometric tests were used to score TCR-TCR, TCR-HLA and TCR-CMV co-occurrence, with a repertoire-size bias correction applied to TCR pairs. In a later analysis, false discovery rates were estimated by permuting HLA or CMV assignments 20 times. In a later analysis, co-occurring TCRs were grouped using DBSCAN, and TCRdist sequence similarity was added for clustering within HLA-allele-positive subsets. Repertoires with fewer than 30,000 or more than 120,000 public chains were left out of co-occurrence clustering, as were about five repertoires with anomalous nucleotide sharing. In TCRdb, the immuneACCESS table is reduced to in-frame sequences with V and J assigned. These tables do not hold every clone; where another copy was compared, an unresolved V gene accounts for under half, and the others remain unexplained. The D gene and trimming were derived from the DNA, and the V and J assignments and clone size from that table. The sample includes fewer than 250,000 clones, with almost 80% observed a single time. 1.5% to 2% of the sample belongs to the ten largest clones.

Sample: PBMCs. This receptor was taken from a woman younger than 30 in good health and CMV-seronegative. In this chain, TRBV5-1 is recombined with TRBJ2-1, with 12 bases aligning to TRBD1. The nucleotides read TGCGCCAGCAGCTGGGGGACAGGGGGCGATGAGCAGTTCTTC. This sequence encodes CASSWGTGGDEQFF.